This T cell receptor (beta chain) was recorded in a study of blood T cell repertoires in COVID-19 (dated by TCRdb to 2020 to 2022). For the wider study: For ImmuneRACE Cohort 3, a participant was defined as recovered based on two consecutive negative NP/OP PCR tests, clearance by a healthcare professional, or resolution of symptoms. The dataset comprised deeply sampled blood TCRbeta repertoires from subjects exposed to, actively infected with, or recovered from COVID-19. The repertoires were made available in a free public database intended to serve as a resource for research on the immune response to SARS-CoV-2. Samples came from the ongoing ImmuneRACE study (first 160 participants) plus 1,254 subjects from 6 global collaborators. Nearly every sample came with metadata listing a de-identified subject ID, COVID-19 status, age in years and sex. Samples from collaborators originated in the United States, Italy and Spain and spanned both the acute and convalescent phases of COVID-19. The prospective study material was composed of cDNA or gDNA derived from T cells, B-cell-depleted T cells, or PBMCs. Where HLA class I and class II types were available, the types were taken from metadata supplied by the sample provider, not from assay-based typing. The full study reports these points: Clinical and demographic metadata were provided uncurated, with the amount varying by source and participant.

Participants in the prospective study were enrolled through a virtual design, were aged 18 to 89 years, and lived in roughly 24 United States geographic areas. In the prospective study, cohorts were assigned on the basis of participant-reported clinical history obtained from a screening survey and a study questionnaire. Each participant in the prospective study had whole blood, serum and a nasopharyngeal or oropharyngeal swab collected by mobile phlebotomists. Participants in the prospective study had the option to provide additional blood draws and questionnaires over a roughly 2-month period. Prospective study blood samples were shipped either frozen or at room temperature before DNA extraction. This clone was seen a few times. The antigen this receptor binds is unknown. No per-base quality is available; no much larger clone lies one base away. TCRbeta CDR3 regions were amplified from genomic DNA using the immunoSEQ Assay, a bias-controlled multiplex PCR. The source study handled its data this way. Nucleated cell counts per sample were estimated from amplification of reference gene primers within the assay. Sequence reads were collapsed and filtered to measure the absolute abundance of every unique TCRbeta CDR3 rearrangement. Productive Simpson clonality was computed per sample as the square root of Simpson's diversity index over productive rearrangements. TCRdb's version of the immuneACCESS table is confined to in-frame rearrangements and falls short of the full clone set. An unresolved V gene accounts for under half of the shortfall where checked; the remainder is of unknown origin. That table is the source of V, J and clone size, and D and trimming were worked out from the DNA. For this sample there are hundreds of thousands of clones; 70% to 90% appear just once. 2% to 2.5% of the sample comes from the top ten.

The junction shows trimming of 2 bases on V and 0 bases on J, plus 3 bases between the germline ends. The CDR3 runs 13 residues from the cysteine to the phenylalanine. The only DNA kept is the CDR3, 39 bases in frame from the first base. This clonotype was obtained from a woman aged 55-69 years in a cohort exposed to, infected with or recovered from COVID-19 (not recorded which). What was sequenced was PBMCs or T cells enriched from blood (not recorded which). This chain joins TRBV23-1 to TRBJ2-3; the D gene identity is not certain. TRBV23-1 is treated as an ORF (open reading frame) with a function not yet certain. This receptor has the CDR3 CASSQGSTDTQYF. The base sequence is TGCGCCAGCAGTCAAGGCAGCACAGATACGCAGTATTTT.